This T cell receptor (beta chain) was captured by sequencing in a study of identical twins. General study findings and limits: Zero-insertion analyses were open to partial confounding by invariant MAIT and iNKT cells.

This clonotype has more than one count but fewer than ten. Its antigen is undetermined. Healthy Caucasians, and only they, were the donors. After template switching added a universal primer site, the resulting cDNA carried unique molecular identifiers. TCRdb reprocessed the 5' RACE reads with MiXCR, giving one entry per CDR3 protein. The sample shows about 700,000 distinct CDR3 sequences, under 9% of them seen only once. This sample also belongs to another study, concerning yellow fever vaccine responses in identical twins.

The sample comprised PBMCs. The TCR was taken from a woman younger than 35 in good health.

As DNA, the CDR3 is TGTGCCAGCAGTTCAGAATCTCGACAGGATCTGGCCCAGTACTTC. This sequence encodes CASSSESRQDLAQYF. The chain employs TRBV28 and TRBJ2-5; TRBD1 is a possible D gene (6 bases). V lost 4 bases, J lost 9 bases, and 21 bases lay in between. CDR3 length: 15 residues. Looked up from germline, CDR1 is MDHEN and CDR2 is SYDVKM. Full variable domain (remainder filled in from reference TRBV28 and TRBJ2-5): DVKVTQSSRYLVKRTGEKVFLECVQDMDHENMFWYRQDPGLGLRLIYFSYDVKMKEKGDIPEGYSVSREKKERFSLILESASTNQTSMYLCASSSESRQDLAQYFGPGTRLLVL.